The entry below describes one TCR beta chain. The antigen remains unidentified. Germline V gene lookup returns CDR1 SGHNT and CDR2 YYREEE (reference sequence). Deletions cut 2 bases from V and 7 bases from J, with 19 bases between. The CDR3 runs 16 residues. The data are from a study of persistence of HIV-infected CD4 T cells. Study-level background: Up to roughly 200 mL blood was drawn at multiple time points; a couple of donors had single-time leukapheresis. Study-wide results and limits: CMV- and Gag-responding cells had lower TCRbeta richness than CD3/CD28-responding cells. Within sorted populations, more oligoclonal TCRs accompanied more oligoclonal proviruses.

Cells were stimulated with overlapping HIV-1 Gag 15-mer peptides. CD40L-negative CD69-negative CD45RO-high memory CD4+ T cells were sorted as populations depleted of antigen-responding cells. Donors had CD4+ T cell counts above 400 cells/uL and were CMV-seropositive. This was the immunoSEQ version 4 assay in survey mode. TCRdb's copy holds only in-frame clones and misses some; the assay was immunoSEQ multiplex PCR. Among roughly 64,000 clones listed, more than 70% were seen once. This chain joins TRBV5-4 and TRBJ2-1; D may be TRBD1 (6 bases). This receptor was taken from an adult man with HIV who was CMV-seropositive. The input for sequencing was CD4+ T cells sorted from PBMCs after roughly 18-hour stimulation, taken from a patient who received antiretroviral therapy. The CDR3 sequence is CASSFMSRGSMNEQFF. The CDR3 DNA follows: TGTGCCAGCAGCTTTATGAGCAGGGGAAGTATGAATGAGCAGTTCTTC.